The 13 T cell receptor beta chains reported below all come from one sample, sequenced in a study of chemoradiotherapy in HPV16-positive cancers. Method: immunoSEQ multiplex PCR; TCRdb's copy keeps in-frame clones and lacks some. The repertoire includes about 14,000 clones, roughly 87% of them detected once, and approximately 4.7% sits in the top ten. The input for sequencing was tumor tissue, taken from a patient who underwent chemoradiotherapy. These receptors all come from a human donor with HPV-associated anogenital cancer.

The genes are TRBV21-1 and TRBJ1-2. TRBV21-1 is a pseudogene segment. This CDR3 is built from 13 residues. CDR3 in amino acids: CASSNDPAGGYTF. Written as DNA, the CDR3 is TGTGCCAGCAGCAACGACCCGGCCGGAGGCTACACCTTC.

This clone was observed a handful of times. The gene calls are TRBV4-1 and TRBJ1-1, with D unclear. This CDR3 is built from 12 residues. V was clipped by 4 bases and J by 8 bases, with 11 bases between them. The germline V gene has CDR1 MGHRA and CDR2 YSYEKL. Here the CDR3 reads CASSRTGREAFF. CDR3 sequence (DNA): TGCGCCAGCAGCCGGACCGGGAGAGAAGCTTTCTTT.

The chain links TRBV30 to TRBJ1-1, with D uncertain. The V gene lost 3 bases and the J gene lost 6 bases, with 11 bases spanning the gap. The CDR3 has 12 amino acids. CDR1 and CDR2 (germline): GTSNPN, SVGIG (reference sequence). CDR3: CAWRSGVPEAFF. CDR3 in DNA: TGTGCCTGGAGGTCGGGTGTACCTGAAGCTTTCTTT.

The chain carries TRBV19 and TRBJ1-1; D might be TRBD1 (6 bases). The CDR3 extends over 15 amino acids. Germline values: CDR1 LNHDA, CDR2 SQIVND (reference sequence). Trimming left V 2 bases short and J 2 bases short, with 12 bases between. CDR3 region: CASSIRDTGNTEAFF. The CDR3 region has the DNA TGTGCCAGTAGTATAAGGGACACAGGTAACACTGAAGCTTTCTTT.

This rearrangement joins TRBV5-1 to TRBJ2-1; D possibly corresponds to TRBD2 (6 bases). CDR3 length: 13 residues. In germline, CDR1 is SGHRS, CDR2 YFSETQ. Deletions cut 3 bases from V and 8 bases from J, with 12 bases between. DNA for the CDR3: TGCGCCAGCAGCTCGGCTTCGGGAGATGAGCAGTTCTTC. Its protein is CASSSASGDEQFF.

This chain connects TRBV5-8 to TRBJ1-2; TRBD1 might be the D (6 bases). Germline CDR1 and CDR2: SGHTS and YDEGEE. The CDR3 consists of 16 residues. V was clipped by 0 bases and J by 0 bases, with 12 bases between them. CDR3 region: CASSLVRGAPNYGYTF. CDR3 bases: TGTGCCAGCAGCTTGGTGCGGGGGGCGCCTAACTATGGCTACACCTTC.

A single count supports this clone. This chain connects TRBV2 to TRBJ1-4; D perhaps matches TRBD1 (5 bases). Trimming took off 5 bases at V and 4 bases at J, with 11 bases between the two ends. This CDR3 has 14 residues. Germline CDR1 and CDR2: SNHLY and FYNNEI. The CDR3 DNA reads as TGTGCCAGCAGTCCCGAGAGGGGTAATGAAAAACTGTTTTTT. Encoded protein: CASSPERGNEKLFF.

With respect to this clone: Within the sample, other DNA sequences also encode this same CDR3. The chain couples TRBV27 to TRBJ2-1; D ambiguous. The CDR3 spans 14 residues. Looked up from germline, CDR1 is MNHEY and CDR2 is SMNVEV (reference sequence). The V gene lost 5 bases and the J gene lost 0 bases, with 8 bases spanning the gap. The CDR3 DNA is TGTGCCAGCAGTCTCATAAGCTCCTACAATGAGCAGTTCTTC. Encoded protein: CASSLISSYNEQFF.

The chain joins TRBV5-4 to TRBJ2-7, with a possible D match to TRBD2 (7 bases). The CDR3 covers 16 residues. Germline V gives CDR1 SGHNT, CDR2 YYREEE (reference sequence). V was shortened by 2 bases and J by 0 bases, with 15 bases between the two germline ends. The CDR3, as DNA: TGTGCCAGCAGCTTTCCATCAGGGGAGGGCTCCTACGAGCAGTACTTC. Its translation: CASSFPSGEGSYEQYF.

This chain's CDR3 is CAWSRTGGAEEQYF. The CDR3 region has the DNA TGTGCCTGGAGCCGGACAGGGGGCGCGGAAGAGCAGTACTTC. The V and J genes are TRBV30 and TRBJ2-7; 11 bases are a match to TRBD1. Germline trimming cut 3 bases from V and 7 bases from J; bases unmatched to any gene: 8. Per the germline V gene, CDR1 is GTSNPN and CDR2 is SVGIG (reference sequence). This CDR3 is 14 amino acids long. The full variable domain, rest sourced from reference TRBV30 and TRBJ2-7, is SQTIHQWPATLVQPVGSPLSLECTVEGTSNPNLYWYRQAAGRGLQLLFYSVGIGQISSEVPQNLSASRPQDRQFILSSKKLLLSDSGFYLCAWSRTGGAEEQYFGPGTRLTVT.

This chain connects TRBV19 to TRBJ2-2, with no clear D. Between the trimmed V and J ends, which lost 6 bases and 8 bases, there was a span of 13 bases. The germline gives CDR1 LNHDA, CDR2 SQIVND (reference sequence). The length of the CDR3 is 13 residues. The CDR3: CASSHGFPGELFF. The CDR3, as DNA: TGTGCCAGTAGCCACGGGTTCCCGGGGGAGCTGTTTTTT.

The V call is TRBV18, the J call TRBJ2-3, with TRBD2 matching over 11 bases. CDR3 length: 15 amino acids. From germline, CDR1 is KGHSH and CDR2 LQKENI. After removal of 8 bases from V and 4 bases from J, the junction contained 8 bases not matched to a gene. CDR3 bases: TGTGCCAGCCAGCCTTCTAGCGGGAGGTCAGATACGCAGTATTTT. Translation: CASQPSSGRSDTQYF.

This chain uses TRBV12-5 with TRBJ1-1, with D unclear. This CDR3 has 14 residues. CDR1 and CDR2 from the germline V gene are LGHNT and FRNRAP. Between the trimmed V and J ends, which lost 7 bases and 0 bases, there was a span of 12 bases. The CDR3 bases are TGTGCTAGTGAGGGCGACGTTGTGAACACTGAAGCTTTCTTT. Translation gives CASEGDVVNTEAFF.